This T cell receptor beta chain was documented in a study of blood T cells in healthy people across ages. PCR was performed a second time for roughly 7 to 11 cycles using a sample-barcoded 5' primer and a J-beta primer mix. TCRdb fed the 5' RACE reads into MiXCR, producing one record per CDR3 protein. The sample contains about 780,000 distinct CDR3 sequences, around 24% of which appear only once. This CDR3 comprises 14 residues. CDR1 and CDR2 (germline): SGDLS, YYNGEE. Trimming left V 3 bases short and J 2 bases short, with 12 bases between. Aged roughly 6 to 100, donors were systemically healthy Caucasians from Russia. Isolated per sample were at least 7 million PBMCs. This sample also belongs to another study, concerning T cells of mothers and their children. That work adds: Extraction yielded RNA that went, in full, into cDNA synthesis at approximately 1.5 ug per 15 ul. Researchers report slightly higher, though non-significant, overlap in related mother-child pairs than in unrelated pairs.

The receptor was isolated from a boy aged 5-17 years in good health. The V and J genes are TRBV9 and TRBJ2-7; D gene unclear. The sequencing input was blood. Written as DNA, the CDR3 is TGTGCCAGCAGCGCCCGACATGGAACCTACGAGCAGTACTTC. It specifies CASSARHGTYEQYF.